This passage covers 12 T cell receptor beta chains from one sample sequenced in a study of early T cells in non-severe SARS-CoV-2 infection. A single record per CDR3 protein comes from TCRdb applying MiXCR to the 5' RACE reads. Seen here are 40,000 to 50,000 distinct CDR3 sequences, 7% to 7.5% observed once, and the top ten hold roughly 4.3%. Sequenced input: whole blood. The receptors come from an adult who was a healthcare worker with PCR-confirmed SARS-CoV-2 infection or an uninfected control (not recorded which).

The V gene is TRBV12-3 or TRBV12-4, the J gene TRBJ1-6; D perhaps matches TRBD1 (5 bases). V lost 6 bases and J lost 3, with 15 bases in between. The CDR3 is made up of 16 amino acids. CDR3 sequence reads: CASRGSGSHYNSPLHF. DNA of the CDR3: TGTGCCAGCAGGGGTTCAGGGAGCCACTATAATTCACCCCTCCACTTT.

This clonotype was picked up a small number of times. The chain couples TRBV11-2 to TRBJ2-5, with D unclear. Trimming removed 2 bases from V and 6 bases from J, with 7 bases in between. This CDR3 comprises 12 residues. The germline gives CDR1 SGHAT, CDR2 FQNNGV. The CDR3, as DNA: TGTGCCAGCAGCTTACTTCAGCAGACCCAGTACTTC. Its protein is CASSLLQQTQYF.

In its sample, this clonotype ranks as medium-sized (0.01 to 0.1%). This chain uses TRBV3-1 with TRBJ1-2; D is ambiguous. Germline V gene lookup returns CDR1 LGHDT and CDR2 YNNKEL (reference sequence). This CDR3 has 15 amino acids. V lost 0 bases, J lost 8 bases, and 16 bases lay in between. CDR3 protein: CASSQDTVHGRGYTF. The CDR3 DNA is TGTGCCAGCAGCCAAGATACAGTACATGGACGAGGCTACACCTTC.

The chain uses TRBV5-8 and TRBJ2-3, with TRBD2 matching 9 bases. Per the germline V gene, CDR1 is SGHTS and CDR2 is YDEGEE. The V and J ends lost 4 bases and 4 bases, in that order; junction bases with no gene match: 4. The CDR3 extends over 14 amino acids. The CDR3 here is CASSGGLAADTQYF. The CDR3 DNA is TGTGCCAGCAGCGGGGGACTAGCAGCAGATACGCAGTATTTT.

This clonotype was seen ten or more times. CDR3 nucleotide sequence: TGTGCAAGTCGCTTAGCACCAGGGACAGCCTCCTACGAGCAGTACTTC. Translating it yields CASRLAPGTASYEQYF. The rearrangement joins TRBV12-2 to TRBJ2-7; the table assigns TRBD1, which was not confirmed against the DNA. TRBV12-2 is a known pseudogene. The CDR3 is 16 amino acids.

This clonotype was detected only a few times. The V and J genes are TRBV5-6 and TRBJ1-6; 9 bases map to TRBD1. CDR3 length: 17 residues. V was pared by 0 bases and J by 8 bases, with 9 bases of the junction left unmatched. Germline V gene sequence: CDR1 SGHDT, CDR2 YYEEEE. The DNA of the CDR3 is TGTGCCAGCAGCTTGGTCACGCCGGGACAGGGTGATTCACCCCTCCACTTT. Amino acid sequence: CASSLVTPGQGDSPLHF.

This clonotype was observed many times. V is TRBV5-1 and J is TRBJ1-1; tentative D call: TRBD1 (5 bases). CDR3 size: 13 residues. CDR1 and CDR2 from the germline V gene are SGHRS and YFSETQ. Trimming removed 3 bases at V and 4 bases at J, with 10 bases between. The CDR3 is CASSYTGRTEAFF. The CDR3 coding sequence is TGCGCCAGCAGCTACACAGGCCGCACTGAAGCTTTCTTT. The full variable domain, completed using reference TRBV5-1 and TRBJ1-1, is KAGVTQTPRYLIKTRGQQVTLSCSPISGHRSVSWYQQTPGQGLQFLFEYFSETQRNKGNFPGRFSGRQFSNSRSEMNVSTLELGDSALYLCASSYTGRTEAFFGQGTRLTVV.

This clonotype has just a few counts. The chain carries TRBV24-1 and TRBJ1-1, with D maybe TRBD1 (6 bases). The CDR3 length is 15 residues. The germline V gene encodes CDR1 KGHDR and CDR2 SFDVKD. V gave up 9 bases and J gave up 3 bases, with 19 bases separating them. The CDR3: CATLRDTKKDTEAFF. In DNA, the CDR3 is TGTGCCACCCTAAGGGACACTAAGAAGGACACTGAAGCTTTCTTT.

The chain has TRBV6-6 and TRBJ1-4; unclear D gene. Germline CDR1 and CDR2: MNHNY and SVGAGI (reference sequence). V dropped 7 bases and J dropped 5 bases, with 11 bases sitting between them. This CDR3 comprises 13 residues. The CDR3 coding sequence is TGTGCCAGCACCCGGACTGAAAATGAAAAACTGTTTTTT. As protein: CASTRTENEKLFF.

This clonotype was counted many times. The chain links TRBV2 to TRBJ2-2, with D unclear. Trimming left V 5 bases short and J 6 bases short, with 10 bases between. The CDR3 is 13 amino acids. The V gene's germline CDR1 is SNHLY and CDR2 FYNNEI. CDR3 loop: CASSLDLAGELFF. CDR3 in DNA: TGTGCCAGCAGTTTGGACCTAGCCGGGGAGCTGTTTTTT.

The chain is built from TRBV12-3 or TRBV12-4 and TRBJ1-6; 7 nucleotides align to TRBD1. The CDR3 contains 14 residues. Trimming removed 5 bases from V and 5 bases from J; junction bases left unmatched: 3. The CDR3 coding sequence is TGTGCCAGCAGTCCGGACAGGAATAATTCACCCCTCCACTTT. Its translation is CASSPDRNNSPLHF.

The chain employs TRBV29-1 and TRBJ2-5; D not resolved. The V gene's germline CDR1 is SQVTM and CDR2 ANQGSEA. The CDR3 spans 12 residues. V shed 4 bases and J shed 2 bases, with 8 bases lying between them. The CDR3 DNA sequence: TGCAGCGTTGGTCTCCAGCAAGAGACCCAGTACTTC. Amino acid sequence: CSVGLQQETQYF.